The present entry profiles one T cell receptor (beta chain) with its context. No antigen is known for it. TCRdb's copy holds only in-frame clones and misses some; the assay was immunoSEQ multiplex PCR. This sample has about 440,000 clones; roughly 88% occur once, and the top ten carry roughly 4%. With 7 bases clipped from V and 3 bases from J, the junction kept 13 bases outside the gene matches. CDR1 and CDR2 from the germline V gene are SNHLY and FYNNEI. The CDR3 is made up of 18 amino acids. The treatment: some 20 received Ad26.COV2.S at low or high dose, single or two shots; a few received placebo; per-sample allocation not given. Specimens were obtained on day 63 following the first vaccine or placebo injection. The data originate from a study of Ad26.COV2.S vaccination and SARS-CoV-2 variants. Study context: The COV1001 Ad26.COV2.S trial arm included the donor. General observations from the study: Marked by substantial breadth, spike-specific CD8+ and CD4+ T cell responses were reportedly seen after vaccination.

The receptor was derived from a person between 18 and 65 years old who received the Ad26.COV2.S COVID-19 vaccine or a placebo. The specimen comprised peripheral blood, sampled in a trial of Ad26.COV2.S vaccine versus placebo. This chain uses TRBV2 with TRBJ2-1, with 12 bases identical to TRBD2. CDR3 protein: CASTRYRRLAGDYNEQFF. CDR3 bases: TGTGCCAGCACCAGATATCGGAGACTAGCGGGAGACTACAATGAGCAGTTCTTC.